These 31 T cell receptor beta chains were all obtained from the same sample, sequenced in a study of T cells in Graves' hyperthyroidism and ophthalmopathy. TCR beta CDR3 regions were amplified from RNA. The HTBI primer set served for first-round RT-PCR of the TCR CDR3. TCRdb redid the calling of the multiplex PCR reads with MiXCR, one entry per CDR3 protein. The sample has some 490,000 distinct CDR3 sequences, less than 25% seen once. The source material was blood. The receptor set was obtained from a woman between 65 and 79 years old with Graves' ophthalmopathy.

This chain uses TRBV28 with TRBJ2-1, with 9 bases matching TRBD2. This CDR3 region has 18 residues. The germline V gene has CDR1 MDHEN and CDR2 SYDVKM. V lost 7 bases to trimming and J lost 0 bases; unmatched junction nucleotides: 13. Written as DNA, the CDR3 is TGTGCCAGCAACCCGACTAGCGGAATAACAAGCTCCTACAATGAGCAGTTCTTC. It encodes CASNPTSGITSSYNEQFF. The whole variable domain, filled in from reference TRBV28 and TRBJ2-1, reads DVKVTQSSRYLVKRTGEKVFLECVQDMDHENMFWYRQDPGLGLRLIYFSYDVKMKEKGDIPEGYSVSREKKERFSLILESASTNQTSMYLCASNPTSGITSSYNEQFFGPGTRLTVL.

This clonotype came up a few times. The chain employs TRBV28 and TRBJ1-4, with D tentatively TRBD1 (6 bases). The V gene's germline CDR1 is MDHEN and CDR2 SYDVKM. V gave up 6 bases and J gave up 6 bases, with 14 bases separating them. CDR3 length: 14 residues. As DNA, the CDR3 is TGTGCCAGCAGCCAGGCGGGGGGCTATGAAAAACTGTTTTTT. It specifies CASSQAGGYEKLFF.

In this sample, this clonotype turned up a few times. The CDR3 DNA is TGCAGTGCTAGAGATTATGGGAGCCCAGGGCCCCAGCATTTT. Translating gives CSARDYGSPGPQHF. The V and J genes are TRBV20-1 and TRBJ1-5, with no clear D. CDR1 DFQATT and CDR2 SNEGSKA come from the germline V gene (reference sequence). The germline V and J ends were trimmed by 0 bases and 9 bases, with 15 bases remaining between them. The CDR3 has 14 amino acids.

This clonotype showed up many times. The V call is TRBV7-2, the J call TRBJ1-5, with D unclear. CDR1 is SGHTA and CDR2 is FQGNSA in the germline V gene. The CDR3 totals 13 residues. V lost 4 bases and J 4 bases, leaving 8 bases between the germline ends. CDR3 sequence reads: CASSSDRNQPQHF. In DNA, the CDR3 is TGTGCCAGCAGCTCGGATAGAAATCAGCCCCAGCATTTT.

In this sample, this clonotype turned up a few times. The chain links TRBV3-1 to TRBJ2-1; D might be TRBD1 (6 bases). This CDR3 region has 13 residues. Trimming removed 2 bases at V and 10 bases at J, with 12 bases between. Germline values: CDR1 LGHDT, CDR2 YNNKEL (reference sequence). The CDR3 sequence is CASSQQLTGEQFF. The CDR3 DNA follows: TGTGCCAGCAGCCAACAGCTTACAGGGGAGCAGTTCTTC.

This clonotype was picked up many times. This chain connects TRBV2 to TRBJ2-1; TRBD1 matches at 9 bases. V lost 4 bases and J lost 12; bases outside the gene matches: 7. The CDR3 consists of 13 residues. Germline-derived CDR1 and CDR2 are SNHLY and FYNNEI. CDR3 nucleotide sequence: TGTGCCAGCAGTGCCGGGACAGGGAATAGGCAGTTCTTC. Translated: CASSAGTGNRQFF. The entire variable domain, with the rest obtained from reference TRBV2 and TRBJ2-1, is as follows: EPEVTQTPSHQVTQMGQEVILRCVPISNHLYFYWYRQILGQKVEFLVSFYNNEISEKSEIFDDQFSVERPDGSNFTLKIRSTKLEDSAMYFCASSAGTGNRQFFGPGTRLTVL.

This clonotype occurred many times. V gene TRBV10-3 combines with J gene TRBJ2-5; D gene unclear. The CDR3 consists of 14 residues. The germline V gene encodes CDR1 ENHRY and CDR2 SYGVKD. V lost 4 bases to trimming and J lost 3 bases, with 12 bases between them. The CDR3: CAISGILGEETQYF. The CDR3 coding sequence is TGTGCCATCAGTGGCATCCTTGGGGAAGAGACCCAGTACTTC.

This clonotype was counted once. Since a much larger clone is just one base distant, this may be a read error. The rearrangement links TRBV6-1 to TRBJ2-7, with TRBD1 matching 10 bases. Looked up from germline, CDR1 is MNHNS and CDR2 is SASEGT. V lost 10 bases, J lost 5 bases, and 8 bases stayed unmatched. The CDR3 totals 13 residues. The CDR3 region is CAIRGQGRHEQYF. The CDR3 DNA follows: TGTGCCATCAGGGGACAGGGGAGGCACGAGCAGTACTTC.

This clonotype has a handful of counts. The chain has TRBV7-9 and TRBJ2-7; D gene unclear. The CDR3 spans 13 residues. Germline V gene lookup returns CDR1 SEHNR and CDR2 FQNEAQ (reference sequence). The ends were cut back, 1 base at V and 6 bases at J, with 10 bases in the middle. CDR3 in amino acids: CASSLVSISEQYF. CDR3 nucleotides: TGTGCCAGCAGCTTAGTCTCAATCAGCGAGCAGTACTTC.

In its sample, this clonotype was seen many times. The germline gene is not matched at one end of the junction; a read error may be the cause. This chain connects TRBV5-1 to TRBJ2-5; D perhaps matches TRBD2 (7 bases). The CDR3 spans 15 residues. The germline gives CDR1 SGHRS, CDR2 YFSETQ. The CDR3 is CASSLGGGPQETQYF. DNA for the CDR3: TGTGCCAGCAGCTTAGGGGGGGGCCCCCAAGAGACCCAGTACTTC.

This chain links TRBV5-1 with TRBJ1-2; 11 bases are shared with TRBD1. The CDR3 is 16 residues long. V dropped 3 bases and J dropped 3; count of bases not matched to a gene: 7. Germline CDR1 is SGHRS and CDR2 is YFSETQ. For the CDR3, the DNA is TGCGCCAGCAGCTCTCTGACGGGACAGGGGGACTATGGCTACACCTTC. Protein sequence: CASSSLTGQGDYGYTF.

The count of this clonotype is one. The chain recombines TRBV6-5 with TRBJ1-2; D is unclear. V was pared by 4 bases and J by 8 bases, with 17 bases between. The CDR3 length is 14 residues. In germline, CDR1 is MNHEY, CDR2 SVGAGI. The chain's CDR3 is CASSSALSGGGYTF. In DNA, the CDR3 is TGTGCCAGCAGTTCCGCCCTGTCGGGAGGGGGCTACACCTTC.

This clonotype showed up many times. The CDR3 nucleotides read TGTGCCAGCAGCCCTGGGACTAGCGGCACAGATACGCAGTATTTT. Translating it yields CASSPGTSGTDTQYF. This chain joins TRBV13 and TRBJ2-3; 10 nucleotides agree with TRBD2. This CDR3 comprises 15 residues. From germline, CDR1 is PRHDT and CDR2 FYEKMQ (reference sequence). The J segment lost 1 base and the V segment lost 5 bases, leaving 3 bases of the junction unmatched.

The V gene is TRBV6-1, the J gene TRBJ1-6, with 7 bases matching TRBD1. Germline V CDR1 and CDR2: MNHNS, SASEGT. This CDR3 has 15 residues. V dropped 5 bases and J dropped 6; count of bases not matched to a gene: 7. The CDR3 protein is CASSPGTAFNSPLHF. The CDR3 coding sequence is TGTGCCAGCAGTCCCGGGACAGCCTTTAATTCACCCCTCCACTTT.

The chain employs TRBV3-1 and TRBJ2-4, with a weak D call TRBD1 (6 bases). Germline lookup yields CDR1 LGHDT and CDR2 YNNKEL (reference sequence). The length of the CDR3 is 17 residues. The V and J ends lost 2 bases and 1 base respectively, with 15 bases between them. DNA for the CDR3: TGTGCCAGCAGCCAATCACAGGGAATTCTGGCCAAAAACATTCAGTACTTC. It translates to CASSQSQGILAKNIQYF.

This clonotype was picked up many times. This sequence joins TRBV20-1 and TRBJ2-7; TRBD2 aligns across 8 bases. Germline CDR1 and CDR2: DFQATT and SNEGSKA (reference sequence). Losses at the gene ends were 2 bases for V and 2 bases for J; bases not matched to a gene: 5. The CDR3 totals 14 residues. The CDR3 loop reads CSARISGTTYEQYF. CDR3 DNA sequence: TGCAGTGCTAGAATTAGCGGGACTACCTACGAGCAGTACTTC.

This chain links TRBV20-1 with TRBJ1-6; 9 bases line up with TRBD1. V lost 1 base, J lost 7 bases, and 11 bases stayed unmatched. The CDR3 length is 17 residues. CDR1 is DFQATT, CDR2 SNEGSKA, per germline (reference sequence). The CDR3 spells CSARAPIQGASNSPLHF. CDR3 bases: TGCAGTGCTAGAGCCCCGATACAGGGGGCATCAAATTCACCCCTCCACTTT.

J is TRBJ2-7 and V is TRBV20-1; possible D gene TRBD1, 5 bases. Germline CDR1 and CDR2: DFQATT and SNEGSKA (reference sequence). Trimming took 0 bases from V and 8 from J, leaving 8 bases between them. This CDR3 is built from 11 residues. The CDR3 DNA is TGCAGTGCTAGAGATCAGGGAAAGCAGTACTTC. Amino acid sequence: CSARDQGKQYF.

The chain couples TRBV3-1 to TRBJ2-7; perhaps TRBD2 as D (7 bases). Germline lookup yields CDR1 LGHDT and CDR2 YNNKEL (reference sequence). V was trimmed by 1 base and J by 5 bases, leaving 9 bases between them. This CDR3 comprises 13 residues. The CDR3 DNA reads as TGTGCCAGCAGCCAAGCGGGGGGCCACGAGCAGTACTTC. As protein: CASSQAGGHEQYF.

This clonotype was seen at least ten times. The rearrangement uses TRBV28 and TRBJ1-5; D gene ambiguous. V lost 6 bases, J lost 3 bases, and 9 bases lay in between. The germline gives CDR1 MDHEN, CDR2 SYDVKM. This CDR3 contains 13 residues. CDR3 in DNA: TGTGCCAGCAGGGAACAGCTCAATCAGCCCCAGCATTTT. Protein product: CASREQLNQPQHF.

This clonotype was picked up many times. The CDR3 nucleotides are TGTGCCAGCAGCCAGGGGGCATTGTACACTGAAGCTTTCTTT. Amino acids: CASSQGALYTEAFF. The chain carries TRBV2 and TRBJ1-1; 8 bases fit TRBD1. The CDR3 contains 14 residues. V dropped 6 bases and J dropped 3; count of bases not matched to a gene: 6. Per germline, CDR1 SNHLY and CDR2 FYNNEI. Together with reference TRBV2 and TRBJ1-1, the CDR3 gives the full variable domain: EPEVTQTPSHQVTQMGQEVILRCVPISNHLYFYWYRQILGQKVEFLVSFYNNEISEKSEIFDDQFSVERPDGSNFTLKIRSTKLEDSAMYFCASSQGALYTEAFFGQGTRLTVV.

The DNA of the CDR3 is TGTGCCAGCACCCCCCCTGGGAGGGCTTATGAGCAGTTCTTC. Its protein product is CASTPPGRAYEQFF. The rearrangement uses TRBV27 and TRBJ2-1; the match to TRBD2 covers 7 bases. Trimming cost V 7 bases and J 8 bases; bases outside gene matches: 11. Looked up from germline, CDR1 is MNHEY and CDR2 is SMNVEV (reference sequence). The CDR3 contains 14 residues.

Of note for this clonotype: Mismatch with germline at one junction end may stem from a read error. The chain has TRBV6-1 and TRBJ1-6; D is unresolved. The CDR3 has 11 residues. CDR1 MNHNS and CDR2 SASEGT come from the germline V gene. CDR3 coding DNA: TGTGCCAGCAATGAATCAGGCTTTTTATACTTT. It codes for CASNESGFLYF.

This clonotype was observed a few times. The genes are TRBV5-1 and TRBJ2-5, with D possibly matching TRBD1 (6 bases). V was cut by 1 base and J by 5 bases, with 18 bases left in between. From germline, CDR1 is SGHRS and CDR2 YFSETQ. The CDR3 has 16 amino acids. CDR3 nucleotides: TGCGCCAGCAGCTTGAGAGGGGGAGACCCCTGGGAGACCCAGTACTTC. Protein sequence: CASSLRGGDPWETQYF.

Details on this clonotype: A read error may explain this, as a much larger clone is one base away. The chain joins TRBV6-2 or TRBV6-3 to TRBJ1-1; 7 nucleotides agree with TRBD1. CDR3 length: 13 residues. V shed 2 bases, J shed 4 bases, and the junction held 1 base outside the gene matches. Germline CDR1 is MNHEY and CDR2 is SVGEGT. CDR3 sequence reads: CASSYPGGTEAFF. The CDR3 DNA follows: TGTGCCAGCAGTTACCCAGGGGGCACTGAAGCTTTCTTT.

This chain uses TRBV3-1 with TRBJ2-2; D call uncertain. Trimming removed 1 base from V and 8 bases from J, with 14 bases in between. Per germline, CDR1 LGHDT and CDR2 YNNKEL (reference sequence). The CDR3 is 15 residues long. The CDR3 DNA sequence: TGTGCCAGCAGCCAAGCGGTTTCTATAGGAGGGGAGCTGTTTTTT. This sequence encodes CASSQAVSIGGELFF.

The DNA of the CDR3 is TGTGCCAGCAGAGGGGGGGCTAGCTATGGCTACACCTTC. Encoded protein: CASRGGASYGYTF. The gene calls are TRBV2 and TRBJ1-2; a possible D gene is TRBD1 (6 bases). The length of the CDR3 is 13 residues. The germline gives CDR1 SNHLY, CDR2 FYNNEI. V dropped 6 bases and J dropped 4 bases, with 12 bases sitting between them.

The rearrangement uses TRBV12-3 or TRBV12-4 and TRBJ2-3; TRBD1 matches 8 bases. The trim removed 6 bases at V and 5 bases at J, leaving 7 bases unmatched. This CDR3 has 14 amino acids. CDR3 in DNA: TGTGCCAGCAGGACGACAGGGGTTGGAGATACGCAGTATTTT. Its translation is CASRTTGVGDTQYF.

The table lists this clonotype with many counts. V and J are TRBV20-1 and TRBJ1-1; TRBD1 matches 7 bases. This CDR3 comprises 16 residues. Germline assignment: CDR1 DFQATT and CDR2 SNEGSKA (reference sequence). The junction had 9 bases not matched to a gene; V was cut back by 2 bases and J by 0 bases. The CDR3 loop reads CSARKGVGGMNTEAFF. DNA of the CDR3: TGCAGTGCTAGAAAGGGTGTAGGGGGCATGAACACTGAAGCTTTCTTT.

The J gene is TRBJ2-1, the V gene TRBV12-3 or TRBV12-4, with 13 bases that match TRBD2. The CDR3 is 16 amino acids. V lost 6 bases, J lost 5 bases, and 7 bases stayed unmatched. CDR3 sequence: CASSHGTSGTNNEQFF. The CDR3 DNA is TGTGCCAGCAGCCATGGGACTAGCGGGACCAACAATGAGCAGTTCTTC.

This clonotype was observed a handful of times. The gene calls are TRBV11-2 and TRBJ1-6; D not resolved. CDR3 size: 13 residues. V was clipped by 5 bases and J by 9 bases, with 11 bases between them. The germline V gene has CDR1 SGHAT and CDR2 FQNNGV. The chain's CDR3 is CASSDRDLSPLHF. The CDR3 DNA reads TGTGCCAGCAGCGATCGAGACCTTTCACCCCTCCACTTT.